These 2 T cell receptor beta chains came from one sample sequenced in a study of tumor-infiltrating lymphocytes in primary liver carcinoma. Joint extraction of RNA and DNA used roughly 19-32 mg of bulk tissue that was unsorted. Reverse transcription of approximately 520 ng total RNA with a constant-region primer produced TCR beta cDNA. Slightly modified ARM-PCR with three nested multiplex PCR rounds yielded TCR beta libraries. TRBV1-TRBV30 forward primers paired with a C-beta reverse primer were used in the first two PCR rounds, which ran roughly 9 cycles each. A single record per CDR3 protein comes from TCRdb applying MiXCR to the multiplex PCR reads. Of 30,000 to 35,000 distinct CDR3 sequences in the sample, approximately 80% are singletons; the top ten hold 36%. Material: liver tumor tissue from sampling region 5. Subset noted: tumor region T5, tumor centre. These receptors all stem from a man between 35 and 55 years old with primary liver carcinoma and hepatitis B virus infection.

At least ten counts were recorded for this clonotype. V is TRBV7-9 and J is TRBJ1-5; no reliable D call. The CDR3 runs 15 residues. Germline V CDR1 and CDR2: SEHNR, FQNEAQ (reference sequence). V was cut by 2 bases and J by 2 bases, with 10 bases left in between. CDR3 nucleotides: TGTGCCAGCAGCTTATCCTCCGGGGGCAATCAGCCCCAGCATTTT. This encodes CASSLSSGGNQPQHF.

Notes on this clonotype: No conserved phenylalanine or tryptophan ends this CDR3, so it is likely a read error. V gene TRBV29-1 combines with J gene TRBJ1-1; D unresolved. Between the trimmed V and J ends, which lost 4 bases and 0 bases, there was a span of 9 bases. The CDR3 is 13 amino acids. The germline V gene has CDR1 SQVTM and CDR2 ANQGSEA. The CDR3 nucleotides read TGCAGCGTTGGCGGAGGTATGAACACTGAAGCTTTCTAT. This encodes CSVGGGMNTEAFY.